This is a list of T cell receptor beta chains from one sample in a study of T-cell reconstitution after alpha-beta-depleted transplantation in children. TCRdb used MiXCR to reprocess the PCR reads, holding one entry per CDR3 protein. The sample has a few hundred thousand distinct CDR3 sequences; 10% to 15% are singletons. The source material was PBMCs, sampled from the stem cell graft. The receptors come from a human donor who donated a stem cell graft to a child with Fanconi anemia. Each CDR3 is given with its conserved first and last residue. Each record gives: D gene, clone size, J gene, V gene, CDR3 DNA, CDR3 protein. The D gene is left open where the match is weak. Clone size is shown for a subset of rows, as once, few, many or a class of expanded clone.

. | few | TRBJ1-5 | TRBV3-1 | TGTGCCAGCAGCCTAAGACGAGGAAGCAATCAGCCCCAGCATTTT | CASSLRRGSNQPQHF
. | many | TRBJ1-1 | TRBV5-1 | TGCGCCAGCAGCTGGGACGGAAAGAACACTGAAGCTTTCTTT | CASSWDGKNTEAFF
. | few | TRBJ1-1 | TRBV6-1 | TGTGCCAGCACCAGCCCGACGGAGGCATGGACTGAAGCTTTCTTT | CASTSPTEAWTEAFF
. | . | TRBJ2-7 | TRBV20-1 | TGCAGTGCTAGTTACGACAGCTACGAGCAGTACTTC | CSASYDSYEQYF
. | many | TRBJ1-1 | TRBV12-3/TRBV12-4 | TGTGCCAGCAGGAGGACTGAAGCTTTCTTT | CASRRTEAFF
. | . | TRBJ2-1 | TRBV5-6 | TGTGCCAGCAGCCCTCCCCGGACCGTCAATGAGCAGTTCTTC | CASSPPRTVNEQFF
. | few | TRBJ2-1 | TRBV30 | TGTGCCTGGAGTGTAGGACAAGGCGCTTACAATGAGCAGTTCTTC | CAWSVGQGAYNEQFF
. | few | TRBJ2-7 | TRBV12-3/TRBV12-4 | TGTGCCAGCAGTATCCGGGACACCTACGAGCAGTACTTC | CASSIRDTYEQYF
TRBD1 | . | TRBJ2-2 | TRBV20-1 | TGCAGTGCTAGGTGGGACAGGGGCACCGGGGAGCTGTTTTTT | CSARWDRGTGELFF
TRBD1 | few | TRBJ2-7 | TRBV12-3/TRBV12-4 | TGTGCCAGCAGTTCGGACAGGTGGGGCGAGCAGTACTTC | CASSSDRWGEQYF
TRBD1 | few | TRBJ2-7 | TRBV12-3/TRBV12-4 | TGTGCCAGCAGCTTGACAGGGGGTACCTACGAGCAGTACTTC | CASSLTGGTYEQYF
. | many | TRBJ2-2 | TRBV12-3/TRBV12-4 | TGTGCCAGCAGTTTAGACGGGGAGCTGTTTTTT | CASSLDGELFF
. | few | TRBJ1-1 | TRBV7-2 | TGTGCCAGCAGCTTAAACAGGGTCACTGAAGCTTTCTTT | CASSLNRVTEAFF
. | many | TRBJ2-2 | TRBV5-4 | TGTGCCAGCAGCTTGCGACCCGGGGAGCTGTTTTTT | CASSLRPGELFF
. | few | TRBJ1-1 | TRBV5-1 | TGCGCCAGCAGCTTGTTCCAGCAGAACACTGAAGCTTTCTTT | CASSLFQQNTEAFF
TRBD1 | many | TRBJ2-2 | TRBV9 | TGTGCCAGCAGCGTACAGGGGGCTGCCGGGGAGCTGTTTTTT | CASSVQGAAGELFF